The 23 T cell receptor beta chains given below trace back to one sample, sequenced in a study of human thymus T cells. Corrective heart surgery yielded the resections from which the thymus tissue came. Generated by immunoSEQ multiplex PCR, the TCRdb table keeps only in-frame clones and is missing some. The table lists 65,000 to 90,000 clones, roughly 96% of them singletons, with about 0.032% in the top ten. Source material: thymus tissue. These TCRs come from a girl in the first two years of life with a congenital heart defect but otherwise immunologically healthy.

The chain recombines TRBV11-2 with TRBJ2-1, with D possibly TRBD2 on 6 matching bases. The CDR3 is 16 residues long. V was clipped by 5 bases and J by 5 bases, with 19 bases between them. CDR1 and CDR2 from the germline V gene are SGHAT and FQNNGV. CDR3 in DNA: TGTGCCAGCAGCCCCTCCACCACTAGCCTGAACAATGAGCAGTTCTTC. Protein: CASSPSTTSLNNEQFF.

The rearrangement links TRBV25-1 to TRBJ2-7; the match to TRBD2 covers 11 bases. The CDR3 is made up of 17 amino acids. Germline CDR1 and CDR2: MGHDK and SYGVNS. After removal of 5 bases from V and 6 bases from J, the junction contained 15 bases not matched to a gene. DNA of the CDR3: TGTGCCAGCAGTCAGGGGGCAAAAGGGCTAGCGGGAGGCGAGCAGTACTTC. It yields the protein CASSQGAKGLAGGEQYF.

The rearrangement uses TRBV11-2 and TRBJ2-5, with 7 bases fitting TRBD1. Germline CDR1 is SGHAT and CDR2 is FQNNGV. The CDR3 covers 14 residues. V was clipped by 8 bases and J by 0 bases; unmatched bases: 6. CDR3 amino acids: CASARQGHQETQYF. Written as DNA, the CDR3 is TGTGCCAGCGCACGACAGGGCCACCAAGAGACCCAGTACTTC. The variable domain in full, completed from reference TRBV11-2 and TRBJ2-5, reads EAGVAQSPRYKIIEKRQSVAFWCNPISGHATLYWYQQILGQGPKLLIQFQNNGVVDDSQLPKDRFSAERLKGVDSTLKIQPAKLEDSAVYLCASARQGHQETQYFGPGTRLLVL.

The gene calls are TRBV4-1 and TRBJ2-1; 9 positions agree with TRBD2. The CDR3 has 17 amino acids. Germline V gene lookup returns CDR1 MGHRA and CDR2 YSYEKL. The V segment lost 0 bases and the J segment 4 bases; nucleotides outside the gene matches: 7. CDR3 residues: CASSQDPQREAYNEQFF. In DNA form, the CDR3 reads TGCGCCAGCAGCCAAGATCCCCAGCGGGAGGCATACAATGAGCAGTTCTTC.

The V gene is TRBV6-5, the J gene TRBJ2-7; D is undetermined. CDR1 and CDR2 (germline): MNHEY, SVGAGI. This CDR3 contains 13 residues. Trimming took 8 bases from V and 1 from J, leaving 12 bases between them. DNA for the CDR3: TGTGCCAGCCGTGGGCTCTCTTCCTACGAGCAGTACTTC. It specifies CASRGLSSYEQYF.

This chain's CDR3 is CASSRHNEQFF. The DNA of the CDR3 is TGCGCCAGCAGCCGTCACAATGAGCAGTTCTTC. V gene TRBV5-1 combines with J gene TRBJ2-1; D not resolved. Deletions cut 4 bases from V and 5 bases from J, with 4 bases between. The CDR3 runs to 11 residues. Per the germline V gene, CDR1 is SGHRS and CDR2 is YFSETQ.

The DNA of the CDR3 is TGTGCCAGCAGTGGGACAGATTCCTACGAGCAGTACTTC. Its protein product is CASSGTDSYEQYF. The chain uses TRBV6-5 and TRBJ2-7; 7 bases align to TRBD1. CDR1 and CDR2 (germline): MNHEY, SVGAGI. With V trimmed by 5 bases and J by 1 base, 2 bases remained unmatched. This CDR3 is 13 amino acids long.

The chain employs TRBV5-8 and TRBJ2-1; no clear D. Trimming cost V 2 bases and J 9 bases, with 15 bases left between them. Germline assignment: CDR1 SGHTS and CDR2 YDEGEE. The CDR3 runs 14 residues. The CDR3 region has the DNA TGTGCCAGCAGCTTAAGGACCTCCCCGAGTGAGCAGTTCTTC. Translation: CASSLRTSPSEQFF.

This rearrangement joins TRBV21-1 to TRBJ2-7; the D segment call TRBD2 is taken from the table without a DNA check. TRBV21-1 is a documented pseudogene. This CDR3 contains 14 residues. The CDR3 bases are TGTGCCAGCAGCACCCGACTACCCTCCTACGAGCAGTACTTC. It encodes CASSTRLPSYEQYF.

The chain uses TRBV5-6 and TRBJ2-5; 8 bases match TRBD2. The CDR3 contains 16 residues. Germline V gives CDR1 SGHDT, CDR2 YYEEEE. J gave up 4 bases and V 0 bases, and 8 bases lay outside the gene matches. In DNA form, the CDR3 reads TGTGCCAGCAGCTTGGTACCGGGAGGGGATCGAGAGACCCAGTACTTC. This encodes CASSLVPGGDRETQYF.

This sequence joins TRBV2 and TRBJ1-2, with D perhaps TRBD1 (5 bases). Germline loops: CDR1 SNHLY, CDR2 FYNNEI. The CDR3 totals 15 residues. Between the trimmed V and J ends, which lost 2 bases and 4 bases, there was a span of 14 bases. CDR3: CASSELVRATYGYTF. DNA for the CDR3: TGTGCCAGCAGTGAATTAGTCAGGGCTACCTATGGCTACACCTTC.

The chain recombines TRBV28 with TRBJ2-5; D is possibly TRBD1 (6 bases). The tail of the sequence fits TRBJ2-7 better, so the J call may be wrong. This CDR3 comprises 13 residues. In germline, CDR1 is MDHEN, CDR2 SYDVKM. CDR3 bases: TGTGCCAGCGCCGGGACACTCCAATACGAGCAGTACTTC. Its protein product is CASAGTLQYEQYF.

This chain links TRBV4-1 with TRBJ2-7; a weak D match, TRBD1 (6 bases). V lost 4 bases and J lost 4, with 23 bases in between. The CDR3 consists of 17 residues. Germline CDR1 MGHRA, CDR2 YSYEKL. CDR3 sequence reads: CASSPDPPQGPLYEQYF. The CDR3 nucleotides read TGCGCCAGCAGCCCGGATCCCCCACAGGGTCCCCTATACGAGCAGTACTTC.

The rearrangement links TRBV30 to TRBJ2-1; D tentatively fits TRBD1 or TRBD2 (5 bases each). V lost 4 bases to trimming and J lost 0 bases, with 19 bases between them. Germline V gene sequence: CDR1 GTSNPN, CDR2 SVGIG (reference sequence). CDR3 length: 17 amino acids. The CDR3, as DNA: TGTGCCTGGATATGGCAGGGCGGGTGGAGCTCCTACAATGAGCAGTTCTTC. This translates into CAWIWQGGWSSYNEQFF. The full variable domain, with the rest looked up from reference TRBV30 and TRBJ2-1, is SQTIHQWPATLVQPVGSPLSLECTVEGTSNPNLYWYRQAAGRGLQLLFYSVGIGQISSEVPQNLSASRPQDRQFILSSKKLLLSDSGFYLCAWIWQGGWSSYNEQFFGPGTRLTVL.

CDR3 nucleotide sequence: TGTGCCAGCAGTGACGACAGGGGGCGGGATCAGCCCCAGCATTTT. Its protein product is CASSDDRGRDQPQHF. J is TRBJ1-5 and V is TRBV6-4, with 10 bases identical to TRBD1. Germline V gene data show CDR1 as MRHNA and CDR2 as SNTAGT. V was pared by 2 bases and J by 5 bases, with 3 bases of the junction left unmatched. The CDR3 has 15 amino acids.

The rearrangement uses TRBV5-4 and TRBJ2-5, with TRBD1 identical over 7 bases. V lost 3 bases to trimming and J lost 5 bases; unmatched junction nucleotides: 10. This CDR3 comprises 15 residues. Germline loops: CDR1 SGHNT, CDR2 YYREEE (reference sequence). Here the CDR3 reads CASSWDSKGMETQYF. CDR3 DNA: TGTGCCAGCAGCTGGGACAGTAAGGGGATGGAGACCCAGTACTTC. The full variable domain, its missing parts supplied by reference TRBV5-4 and TRBJ2-5, is ETGVTQSPTHLIKTRGQQVTLRCSSQSGHNTVSWYQQALGQGPQFIFQYYREEENGRGNFPPRFSGLQFPNYSSELNVNALELDDSALYLCASSWDSKGMETQYFGPGTRLLVL.

The chain has TRBV6-6 and TRBJ2-1; unclear D gene. CDR1 and CDR2 (germline): MNHNY, SVGAGI (reference sequence). The length of the CDR3 is 14 residues. V shed 6 bases and J shed 4 bases, with 13 bases lying between them. The CDR3 protein is CASSPHWWYNEQFF. CDR3 sequence (DNA): TGTGCCAGCAGCCCCCACTGGTGGTACAATGAGCAGTTCTTC.

The chain combines TRBV4-1 with TRBJ2-7; TRBD2 agrees at 10 bases. The germline CDR1 and CDR2 sequences are MGHRA and YSYEKL. V dropped 0 bases and J dropped 0; count of bases not matched to a gene: 11. The CDR3 consists of 19 residues. The CDR3 DNA is TGCGCCAGCAGCCAAGATTTCGAGCGGGAGGGCCAAAGCTCCTACGAGCAGTACTTC. Translated: CASSQDFEREGQSSYEQYF.

This clone turned up a few times. The chain carries TRBV15 and TRBJ1-1; 7 bases are a match to TRBD1. Germline values: CDR1 LNHNV, CDR2 YYDKDF (reference sequence). Germline trimming cut 3 bases from V and 4 bases from J; bases unmatched to any gene: 5. CDR3 length: 14 residues. CDR3: CATSRTGPPTEAFF. The CDR3 bases are TGTGCCACCAGCAGGACAGGGCCCCCCACTGAAGCTTTCTTT.

The chain links TRBV18 to TRBJ2-7; D is possibly TRBD2 (5 bases). The CDR3 runs to 13 residues. The V end lost 6 bases, the J end lost 6 bases, and 15 bases lay between the germline ends. CDR1 KGHSH and CDR2 LQKENI come from the germline V gene. This CDR3 is CASSPGVDTEQYF. The CDR3 DNA reads as TGTGCCAGCTCTCCCGGGGTAGACACCGAGCAGTACTTC.

The rearrangement joins TRBV27 to TRBJ1-1; D perhaps matches TRBD1 (5 bases). The CDR3 covers 17 residues. V lost 7 bases to trimming and J lost 0 bases, with 21 bases between them. Germline V CDR1 and CDR2: MNHEY, SMNVEV (reference sequence). In nucleotides, the CDR3 is TGTGCCAGCATGGGCCCTAAAGGGGATCCTATGAACACTGAAGCTTTCTTT. This codes for CASMGPKGDPMNTEAFF.

Here the CDR3 DNA reads TGTGCCAGCAGCCAAGACCGGGTTGAAGCTTTCTTT. Translated: CASSQDRVEAFF. The rearrangement links TRBV14 to TRBJ1-1; unclear D gene. V was cut by 0 bases and J by 7 bases, with 6 bases left in between. CDR3 length: 12 residues. Germline V gene data show CDR1 as SGHDN and CDR2 as FVKESK.

The J gene is TRBJ1-5, the V gene TRBV19; D unclear. Trimming removed 8 bases at V and 2 bases at J, with 10 bases between. Per the germline V gene, CDR1 is LNHDA and CDR2 is SQIVND (reference sequence). CDR3 size: 13 residues. CDR3 protein: CASGLGGNQPQHF. CDR3 nucleotide sequence: TGTGCCAGTGGGCTTGGGGGCAATCAGCCCCAGCATTTT.